Listed here are 17 T cell receptor beta chains from one sample, sequenced in a study of blood T cell repertoires in COVID-19 (dated by TCRdb to the early 2020s). Library preparation was by the immunoSEQ multiplex PCR assay. TCRdb took this table from immuneACCESS and kept in-frame rearrangements with V and J called. Such tables lack part of the clones; where checked against another copy, unresolved V genes explain under half of the gap, and the rest is unexplained. The sample table contains around 72,000 clones; only one count was recorded for 75% to 85% of them. The top ten clones comprise roughly 20% of the sample. Material for sequencing was peripheral blood. Receptor source: a woman in her 70s with acute or convalescent COVID-19.

The chain has TRBV28 and TRBJ2-1, with 12 nucleotides matching TRBD2. The germline CDR1 and CDR2 sequences are MDHEN and SYDVKM. The CDR3 runs 15 residues. J gave up 12 bases and V 5 bases, and 11 bases lay outside the gene matches. CDR3 in amino acids: CASSPGTSGPLWQFF. Here the CDR3 DNA reads TGTGCCAGCAGTCCTGGGACTAGCGGGCCTTTGTGGCAGTTCTTC. Full variable domain (missing parts from reference TRBV28 and TRBJ2-1): DVKVTQSSRYLVKRTGEKVFLECVQDMDHENMFWYRQDPGLGLRLIYFSYDVKMKEKGDIPEGYSVSREKKERFSLILESASTNQTSMYLCASSPGTSGPLWQFFGPGTRLTVL.

The chain is built from TRBV18 and TRBJ2-7; 8 nucleotides line up with TRBD2. The ends lost 3 bases at V and 2 bases at J; junction bases unmatched: 6. The CDR3 is 15 residues long. Germline V lookup: CDR1 KGHSH, CDR2 LQKENI. CDR3 region: CASSPATSGTYEQYF. CDR3 bases: TGTGCCAGCTCACCTGCCACTAGCGGTACCTACGAGCAGTACTTC.

The gene calls are TRBV3-1 (or the pseudogene TRBV3-2) and TRBJ2-5, with TRBD2 matching 10 bases. V shed 3 bases, J shed 2 bases, and the junction held 12 bases outside the gene matches. The CDR3 is 18 amino acids. Germline loops: CDR1 LGHDT, CDR2 YNNKEL (reference sequence). Here the CDR3 reads CASSQGRRAGGIQETQYF. CDR3 bases: TGTGCCAGCAGCCAGGGACGGCGAGCGGGAGGGATACAAGAGACCCAGTACTTC.

CDR3 sequence: CASSLDSYGYGYTF. The CDR3 bases are TGCGCCAGCAGCTTGGACAGTTACGGCTATGGCTACACCTTC. The V call is TRBV5-1, the J call TRBJ1-2; no reliable D call. The V end was cut by 0 bases, the J end by 4 bases, with 10 bases between. Germline-derived CDR1 and CDR2 are SGHRS and YFSETQ. CDR3 length: 14 residues. Supplemented by reference TRBV5-1 and TRBJ1-2, the full variable domain reads KAGVTQTPRYLIKTRGQQVTLSCSPISGHRSVSWYQQTPGQGLQFLFEYFSETQRNKGNFPGRFSGRQFSNSRSEMNVSTLELGDSALYLCASSLDSYGYGYTFGSGTRLTVV.

The rearrangement links TRBV27 to TRBJ2-7; 7 nucleotides match TRBD1. Germline lookup yields CDR1 MNHEY and CDR2 SMNVEV (reference sequence). The CDR3 runs 13 residues. With 7 bases clipped from V and 4 bases from J, the junction kept 7 bases outside the gene matches. The CDR3 DNA reads as TGTGCCAGCAAGAGAGGGGGCGTTTACGAGCAGTACTTC. This encodes CASKRGGVYEQYF.

The chain is built from TRBV5-5 and TRBJ1-6, with D unclear. The germline CDR1 and CDR2 sequences are SGHKS and YYEKEE (reference sequence). The CDR3 runs to 15 residues. With 6 bases removed from V and 7 bases from J, the gap between germline ends came to 17 bases. CDR3 sequence reads: CASTYWRLQNSPLHF. In nucleotides, the CDR3 is TGTGCCAGCACTTATTGGAGACTGCAAAATTCACCCCTCCACTTT.

Only one count was recorded for this clone. The gene calls are TRBV3-1 (or the pseudogene TRBV3-2) and TRBJ1-4; D not certain. From germline, CDR1 is LGHDT and CDR2 YNNKEL (reference sequence). This CDR3 contains 16 residues. Trimming took off 3 bases at V and 0 bases at J, with 11 bases between the two ends. The DNA of the CDR3 is TGTGCCAGCAGCCAGGGGAGTGCAACAACTAATGAAAAACTGTTTTTT. It codes for CASSQGSATTNEKLFF.

This clone showed up just a few times. The chain is built from TRBV6-4 and TRBJ2-6; D is possibly TRBD2 (5 bases). This CDR3 is built from 17 residues. Looked up from germline, CDR1 is MRHNA and CDR2 is SNTAGT. V was cut by 0 bases and J by 3 bases, with 12 bases left in between. CDR3 residues: CASSDSMAGDGANVLTF. CDR3 in DNA: TGTGCCAGCAGTGACTCGATGGCCGGGGATGGGGCCAACGTCCTGACTTTC.

The chain links TRBV11-3 to TRBJ2-7; a weak D match, TRBD2 (6 bases). The CDR3 spans 14 residues. The V gene's germline CDR1 is SGHNT and CDR2 YENEEA. V lost 3 bases and J 6 bases, leaving 15 bases between the germline ends. CDR3 sequence: CASSFSGDASEQYF. For the CDR3, the DNA is TGTGCCAGCAGCTTTTCGGGGGACGCGAGCGAGCAGTACTTC. The complete variable domain, with remaining parts taken from reference TRBV11-3 and TRBJ2-7, reads EAGVVQSPRYKIIEKKQPVAFWCNPISGHNTLYWYLQNLGQGPELLIRYENEEAVDDSQLPKDRFSAERLKGVDSTLKIQPAELGDSAVYLCASSFSGDASEQYFGPGTRLTVT.

This clone has a handful of counts. The V call is TRBV5-6, the J call TRBJ1-4, with no clear D. This CDR3 has 13 residues. V lost 4 bases and J 5 bases, leaving 9 bases between the germline ends. Looked up from germline, CDR1 is SGHDT and CDR2 is YYEEEE. In DNA, the CDR3 is TGTGCCAGCAGCGTGTCACTGAATGAAAAACTGTTTTTT. Encoded protein: CASSVSLNEKLFF.

The V call is TRBV7-9, the J call TRBJ1-2, with TRBD1 matching over 8 bases. J lost 7 bases, V lost 11 bases, and 12 bases had no gene match. The CDR3 runs 13 residues. Germline CDR1 SEHNR, CDR2 FQNEAQ (reference sequence). Here the CDR3 DNA reads TGTGCCGTTTTGGGGGCAGGGGGCTTTGGCTACACCTTC. Translated: CAVLGAGGFGYTF. Supplemented by reference TRBV7-9 and TRBJ1-2, the full variable domain reads DTGVSQNPRHKITKRGQNVTFRCDPISEHNRLYWYRQTLGQGPEFLTYFQNEAQLEKSRLLSDRFSAERPKGSFSTLEIQRTEQGDSAMYLCAVLGAGGFGYTFGSGTRLTVV.

This clone was observed once. The J gene is TRBJ2-1, the V gene TRBV5-1, with D perhaps matching TRBD2 (5 bases). Trimming stripped 5 bases from V and 6 bases from J, with 21 bases between. This CDR3 has 16 residues. Germline CDR1 reads SGHRS; CDR2 reads YFSETQ. The CDR3 DNA follows: TGCGCCAGCAGAGATGCCCTCGGGGTTTCTGGCAATGAGCAGTTCTTC. This gives the protein CASRDALGVSGNEQFF.

The V and J genes are TRBV5-4 and TRBJ2-7, with a weak D call TRBD2 (5 bases). Trimming cost V 0 bases and J 11 bases, with 12 bases left between them. Germline V gene sequence: CDR1 SGHNT, CDR2 YYREEE (reference sequence). The CDR3 is 12 amino acids. In DNA, the CDR3 is TGTGCCAGCAGCTTGGCAGGCGGGTTTGAGTACTTC. This codes for CASSLAGGFEYF. The full variable domain, with the rest looked up from reference TRBV5-4 and TRBJ2-7, is ETGVTQSPTHLIKTRGQQVTLRCSSQSGHNTVSWYQQALGQGPQFIFQYYREEENGRGNFPPRFSGLQFPNYSSELNVNALELDDSALYLCASSLAGGFEYFGPGTRLTVT.

This chain connects TRBV5-6 to TRBJ2-7, with no clear D. The CDR3 is 13 amino acids. Per the germline V gene, CDR1 is SGHDT and CDR2 is YYEEEE. V was shortened by 4 bases and J by 3 bases, with 11 bases between the two germline ends. CDR3 region: CASSTGFYYEQYF. The DNA of the CDR3 is TGTGCCAGCAGCACCGGGTTTTACTACGAGCAGTACTTC.

V gene TRBV28 combines with J gene TRBJ2-2; 9 bases map to TRBD1. V shed 5 bases and J 3 bases; nucleotides not matched to a gene: 7. The germline gives CDR1 MDHEN, CDR2 SYDVKM. The CDR3 is made up of 16 amino acids. The CDR3 DNA sequence: TGTGCCAGCAGTACAAACGACAGGGGGTACACCGGGGAGCTGTTTTTT. This gives the protein CASSTNDRGYTGELFF.

The V gene is TRBV28, the J gene TRBJ1-5; D unresolved. CDR3 length: 12 residues. Germline V gives CDR1 MDHEN, CDR2 SYDVKM. V was clipped by 4 bases and J by 6 bases, with 7 bases between them. The CDR3 DNA is TGTGCCAGCAGTTCGGTACCTCAGCCCCAGCATTTT. Translated: CASSSVPQPQHF.

The chain carries TRBV19 and TRBJ2-2; 12 nucleotides line up with TRBD1. This CDR3 is 16 amino acids long. In germline, CDR1 is LNHDA, CDR2 SQIVND (reference sequence). The V segment lost 6 bases and the J segment 6 bases; nucleotides outside the gene matches: 8. DNA for the CDR3: TGTGCCAGTAGCCTGGGACAGGGGGCTGCGTCCGGGGAGCTGTTTTTT. The encoded protein is CASSLGQGAASGELFF.